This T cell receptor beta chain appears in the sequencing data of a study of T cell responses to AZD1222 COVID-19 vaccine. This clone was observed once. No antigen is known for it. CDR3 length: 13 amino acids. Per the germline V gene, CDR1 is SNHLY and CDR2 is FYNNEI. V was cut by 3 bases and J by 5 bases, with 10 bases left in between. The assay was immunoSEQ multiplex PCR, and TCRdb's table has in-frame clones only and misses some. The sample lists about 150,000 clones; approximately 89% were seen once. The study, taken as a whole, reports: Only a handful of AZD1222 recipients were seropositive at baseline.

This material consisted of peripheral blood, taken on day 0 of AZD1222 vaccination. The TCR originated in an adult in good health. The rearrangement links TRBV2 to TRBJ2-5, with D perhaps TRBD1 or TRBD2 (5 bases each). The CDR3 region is CASSDRGDETQYF. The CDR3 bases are TGTGCCAGCAGTGATCGAGGGGACGAGACCCAGTACTTC.